Below are 10 T cell receptor beta chains sequenced from a single sample in a study of shared clonotypes between healthy human individuals. The repertoire was sequenced with immunoSEQ multiplex PCR; TCRdb's copy has only in-frame clones and lacks some. The table includes 97,000 or so clones, approximately 51% detected once. The sample comprised PBMCs. These receptors all come from a woman between 40 and 55 years old in good health. Some clones in this sample may be carry-over from other donors' samples.

This clone was observed at least ten times. The chain is built from TRBV9 and TRBJ2-3, with D perhaps TRBD2 (6 bases). Germline V gene data show CDR1 as SGDLS and CDR2 as YYNGEE. CDR3 length: 15 amino acids. Trimming cost V 3 bases and J 6 bases, with 17 bases left between them. The CDR3 loop is CASSAGGLSSDTQYF. CDR3 in DNA: TGTGCCAGCAGCGCTGGGGGACTTTCCTCGGATACGCAGTATTTT.

The chain uses TRBV29-1 and TRBJ1-5; perhaps TRBD1 as D (5 bases). The CDR3 extends over 13 amino acids. Germline V CDR1 and CDR2: SQVTM, ANQGSEA. V was cut by 4 bases and J by 6 bases, with 13 bases left in between. CDR3 in DNA: TGCAGCGTTGTATGGGGGGAGTCTCAGCCCCAGCATTTT. The encoded protein is CSVVWGESQPQHF. Drawing the rest from reference TRBV29-1 and TRBJ1-5, the complete variable domain is SAVISQKPSRDICQRGTSLTIQCQVDSQVTMMFWYRQQPGQSLTLIATANQGSEATYESGFVIDKFPISRPNLTFSTLTVSNMSPEDSSIYLCSVVWGESQPQHFGDGTRLSIL.

The sample holds many counts of this clone. This rearrangement joins TRBV6-1 to TRBJ2-7; no definite D call. V was pared by 4 bases and J by 1 base, with 11 bases between. Per germline, CDR1 MNHNS and CDR2 SASEGT. This CDR3 spans 14 amino acids. CDR3 sequence (DNA): TGTGCCAGCAGTGCTGTGGGCGGATCCTACGAGCAGTACTTC. This codes for CASSAVGGSYEQYF.

This clone was observed a few times. V gene TRBV7-3 combines with J gene TRBJ2-7, with unresolved D. The CDR3 spans 13 residues. Looked up from germline, CDR1 is SGHTA and CDR2 is FQGTGA. The V end was cut by 4 bases, the J end by 2 bases, with 9 bases between. Here the CDR3 reads CASSSRGPYEQYF. The CDR3 nucleotides are TGTGCCAGCAGCTCCCGAGGACCCTACGAGCAGTACTTC.

By sample fraction, this clone is medium-sized (0.01 to 0.1%). The V and J genes are TRBV11-2 and TRBJ2-1; the match to TRBD2 covers 9 bases. The CDR3 contains 15 residues. Germline loops: CDR1 SGHAT, CDR2 FQNNGV. The V gene end was trimmed by 5 bases and the J gene end by 4 bases; junction bases not matched to a gene: 6. The CDR3 protein is CASSVQAGGYNEQFF. The CDR3, as DNA: TGTGCCAGCAGCGTGCAAGCGGGAGGATACAATGAGCAGTTCTTC.

This CDR3 reads CATSRDRREPSYEQYF. CDR3 DNA sequence: TGTGCCACCAGCAGAGATCGGCGGGAGCCCTCCTACGAGCAGTACTTC. The rearrangement uses TRBV15 and TRBJ2-7; TRBD2 agrees at 7 bases. J gave up 0 bases and V 0 bases, and 5 bases lay outside the gene matches. The V gene's germline CDR1 is LNHNV and CDR2 YYDKDF (reference sequence). CDR3 length: 16 residues.

The rearrangement uses TRBV7-3 and TRBJ2-7, with 8 bases matching TRBD2. Germline V gene sequence: CDR1 SGHTA, CDR2 FQGTGA. The CDR3 consists of 14 residues. V lost 3 bases and J lost 3; bases outside the gene matches: 4. The CDR3 protein is CASSFPGGHYEQYF. For the CDR3, the DNA is TGTGCCAGCAGCTTTCCGGGAGGGCACTACGAGCAGTACTTC.

This clone was seen only a few times. J is TRBJ1-2 and V is TRBV2, with D possibly being TRBD1 (5 bases). Germline CDR1 reads SNHLY; CDR2 reads FYNNEI. This CDR3 has 11 residues. Trimming cost V 7 bases and J 8 bases, with 11 bases left between them. The CDR3 DNA sequence: TGTGCCAGCAAAGGGGCAGAAGGCTACACCTTC. Its protein product is CASKGAEGYTF.

This clone was picked up many times. V is TRBV28 and J is TRBJ1-5, with D perhaps TRBD1 (5 bases). The germline V gene encodes CDR1 MDHEN and CDR2 SYDVKM. The CDR3 runs 13 residues. With 3 bases removed from V and 6 bases from J, the gap between germline ends came to 9 bases. CDR3 residues: CASSFIRGQPQHF. The CDR3 nucleotides are TGTGCCAGCAGTTTTATTAGGGGTCAGCCCCAGCATTTT.

The V call is TRBV29-1, the J call TRBJ1-1; the D gene is possibly TRBD1 (5 bases). The CDR3 runs 15 residues. V gave up 5 bases and J gave up 0 bases, with 16 bases separating them. Germline CDR1 reads SQVTM; CDR2 reads ANQGSEA. DNA of the CDR3: TGCAGCGTTAATGGGGGATGGGGCATGAACACTGAAGCTTTCTTT. Protein product: CSVNGGWGMNTEAFF.